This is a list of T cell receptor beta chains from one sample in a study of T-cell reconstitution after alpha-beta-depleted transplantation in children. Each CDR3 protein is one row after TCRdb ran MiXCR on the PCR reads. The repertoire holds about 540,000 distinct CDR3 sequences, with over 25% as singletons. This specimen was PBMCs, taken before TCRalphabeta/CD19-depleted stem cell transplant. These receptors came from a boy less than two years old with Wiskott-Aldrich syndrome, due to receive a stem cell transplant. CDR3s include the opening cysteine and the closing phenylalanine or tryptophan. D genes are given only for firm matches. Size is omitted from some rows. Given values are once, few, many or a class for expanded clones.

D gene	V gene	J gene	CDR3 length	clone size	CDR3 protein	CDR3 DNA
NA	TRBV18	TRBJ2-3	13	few	CASSPSLRDTQYF	TGTGCCAGCTCACCTTCTTTGCGAGATACGCAGTATTTT
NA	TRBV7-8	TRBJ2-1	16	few	CASSLVGVLDSNEQFF	TGTGCCAGCAGCTTAGTGGGGGTATTGGACTCCAATGAGCAGTTCTTC
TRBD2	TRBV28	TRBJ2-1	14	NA	CASVGGGRYNEQFF	TGTGCCAGCGTGGGGGGGGGAAGATACAATGAGCAGTTCTTC
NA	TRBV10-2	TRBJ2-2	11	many	CASSGSGELFF	TGCGCCAGCAGTGGGAGCGGGGAGCTGTTTTTT
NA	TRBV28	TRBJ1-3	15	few	CASSSPGSSGNTIYF	TGTGCCAGCAGTTCCCCCGGGAGCTCTGGAAACACCATATATTTT
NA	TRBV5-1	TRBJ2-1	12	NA	CASYTAYNEQFF	TGCGCCAGCTACACAGCTTACAATGAGCAGTTCTTC
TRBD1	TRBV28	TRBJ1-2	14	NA	CASRLQTGMDGYTF	TGTGCCAGCAGACTACAGACAGGGATGGATGGCTACACCTTC
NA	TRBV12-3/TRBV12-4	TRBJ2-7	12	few	CASRVFRGEQYF	TGTGCCAGCAGAGTGTTCCGCGGGGAGCAGTACTTC
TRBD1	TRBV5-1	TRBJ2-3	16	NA	CASSPRDRVGADTQYF	TGCGCCAGCAGCCCCCGGGACAGGGTGGGCGCAGATACGCAGTATTTT
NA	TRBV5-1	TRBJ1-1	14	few	CASSFQRVNTEAFF	TGCGCCAGCAGCTTCCAGCGAGTGAACACTGAAGCTTTCTTT
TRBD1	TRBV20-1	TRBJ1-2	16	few	CSARDLDRGRDYGYTF	TGCAGTGCTAGAGATCTGGACAGGGGGCGCGACTATGGCTACACCTTC
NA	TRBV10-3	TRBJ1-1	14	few	CAISEGPGNTEAFF	TGTGCCATCAGTGAGGGTCCAGGGAACACTGAAGCTTTCTTT
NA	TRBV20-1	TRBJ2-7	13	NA	CSARAMRPYEQYF	TGCAGTGCTAGAGCTATGCGGCCATACGAGCAGTACTTC
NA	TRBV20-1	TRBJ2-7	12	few	CSARPKTIEQYF	TGCAGTGCTAGACCGAAAACCATAGAGCAGTACTTC
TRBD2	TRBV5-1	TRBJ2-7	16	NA	CASSTGLAGGPGEQYF	TGCGCCAGCAGCACGGGACTAGCGGGAGGGCCCGGCGAGCAGTACTTC
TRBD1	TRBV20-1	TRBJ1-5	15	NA	CSAGDRGGGNQPQHF	TGCAGTGCTGGAGACAGGGGGGGTGGCAATCAGCCCCAGCATTTT
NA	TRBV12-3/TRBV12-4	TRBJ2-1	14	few	CASSARTIYNEQFF	TGTGCCAGCAGCGCCCGGACCATTTACAATGAGCAGTTCTTC
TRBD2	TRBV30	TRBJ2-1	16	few	CAWSVPLAGGDNEQFF	TGTGCCTGGAGTGTCCCACTAGCGGGAGGGGACAATGAGCAGTTCTTC
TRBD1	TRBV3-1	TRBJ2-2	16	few	CASSARDRGGAGELFF	TGTGCCAGCAGCGCGAGGGACAGGGGTGGAGCCGGGGAGCTGTTTTTT
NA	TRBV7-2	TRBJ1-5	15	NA	CASSLRRGLDQPQHF	TGTGCCAGCAGCTTAAGGAGGGGACTGGATCAGCCCCAGCATTTT
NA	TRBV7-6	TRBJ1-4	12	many	CASSLGGEKLFF	TGTGCCAGCAGCTTGGGGGGGGAAAAACTGTTTTTT
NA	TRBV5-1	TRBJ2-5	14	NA	CASSRGGQGETQYF	TGCGCCAGCAGCCGCGGTGGGCAGGGAGAGACCCAGTACTTC
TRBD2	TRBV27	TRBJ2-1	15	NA	CASSFEGGRGNEQFF	TGTGCCAGCAGTTTTGAAGGCGGGAGGGGGAATGAGCAGTTCTTC
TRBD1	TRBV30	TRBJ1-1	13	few	CAWRGTGGSAAFF	TGTGCCTGGAGAGGGACAGGGGGCAGCGCAGCTTTCTTT
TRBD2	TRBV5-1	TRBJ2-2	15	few	CASSKGTSYTGELFF	TGCGCCAGCAGCAAAGGGACTAGCTACACCGGGGAGCTGTTTTTT
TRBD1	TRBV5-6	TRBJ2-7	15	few	CASSWDRDRDHEQYF	TGTGCCAGCAGCTGGGACCGGGACAGGGACCACGAGCAGTACTTC
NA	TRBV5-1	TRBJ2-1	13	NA	CASSLTGLNEQFF	TGCGCCAGCAGCTTGACAGGGCTCAATGAGCAGTTCTTC
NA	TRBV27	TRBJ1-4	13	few	CATSGGYNEKLFF	TGTGCCACCAGCGGGGGGTATAATGAAAAACTGTTTTTT
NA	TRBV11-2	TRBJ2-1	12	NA	CASRYGGNEQFF	TGTGCCAGCAGGTATGGTGGGAATGAGCAGTTCTTC
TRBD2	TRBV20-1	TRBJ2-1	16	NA	CSAAYSSGRAGNEQFF	TGCAGTGCTGCGTACTCAAGCGGGAGGGCTGGCAATGAGCAGTTCTTC
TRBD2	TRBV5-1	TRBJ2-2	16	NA	CASSTGLAANTGELFF	TGCGCCAGCAGCACCGGACTAGCGGCGAACACCGGGGAGCTGTTTTTT